This passage covers 3 T cell receptor beta chains from one sample sequenced in a study of human T cells and chemical hapten exposure. As for time point: patch test 3, about 24 weeks after DPC sensitization. The treatment was: therapeutic diphenylcyclopropenone sensitization with weekly scalp DPC. TCRdb called the RACE reads again in MiXCR, with one record for every CDR3 protein. This table holds about 160,000 distinct CDR3 sequences, roughly 25% found once. This sample comprised whole blood, obtained in connection with sensitization to the hapten diphenylcyclopropenone (DPC). These receptor sequences come from a young woman with alopecia areata. Some clones in this sample may be carry-over from other donors' samples.

This clonotype was observed a few times. This chain uses TRBV7-9 with TRBJ2-1, with 7 bases matching TRBD2. V dropped 2 bases and J dropped 2; count of bases not matched to a gene: 3. Germline V gene data show CDR1 as SEHNR and CDR2 as FQNEAQ (reference sequence). This CDR3 contains 15 residues. As DNA, the CDR3 is TGTGCCAGCAGCTTAAGACTAGCTGCCTACAATGAGCAGTTCTTC. Translation: CASSLRLAAYNEQFF.

This clonotype showed up just a few times. This chain links TRBV4-1 with TRBJ1-2, with D possibly being TRBD1 (5 bases). Germline CDR1 MGHRA, CDR2 YSYEKL. V was pared by 2 bases and J by 3 bases, with 13 bases between. There are 15 residues in the CDR3. The CDR3 DNA reads as TGCGCCAGCAGCCAACGAGCGGGGGAGTACTATGGCTACACCTTC. Its translation: CASSQRAGEYYGYTF.

The table lists this clonotype with many counts. V usage is TRBV2 and J usage is TRBJ1-1; D not resolved. The germline V gene has CDR1 SNHLY and CDR2 FYNNEI. Trimming left V 4 bases short and J 5 bases short, with 11 bases between. The length of the CDR3 is 13 residues. The CDR3 spells CASSVVVTTEAFF. For the CDR3, the DNA is TGTGCCAGCAGTGTGGTGGTGACGACTGAAGCTTTCTTT.